The T cell receptor beta chain described here comes from a study of blood T cell repertoires in COVID-19. Across the study: The United States, Italy and Spain supplied acute and convalescent COVID-19 samples. PBMCs, B-cell-depleted T cells, or T cells were the source of the cDNA or gDNA that made up the material.

V was cut by 5 bases and J by 0 bases, with 11 bases left in between. The germline V gene encodes CDR1 SGHVS and CDR2 FQNEAQ. This CDR3 is built from 14 residues. Authors' analysis steps: Estimation of nucleated cell counts was performed using reference gene primer amplification. Method: immunoSEQ multiplex PCR; TCRdb's copy keeps in-frame clones and lacks some. V, J and clone size are taken as reported in that table, and D and trimming were inferred from the DNA itself. The data contain under 120,000 clones, 69% of them singletons. The genes are TRBV7-8 and TRBJ2-7; maybe TRBD2 (6 bases). This receptor was identified in a man at least 80 years old with acute or convalescent COVID-19. Input material: peripheral blood. DNA for the CDR3: TGTGCCAGCAGCCAAACCGGGAGCTCCTACGAGCAGTACTTC. Protein: CASSQTGSSYEQYF. The full variable domain, with the rest looked up from reference TRBV7-8 and TRBJ2-7, is GAGVSQSPRYKVAKRGQDVALRCDPISGHVSLFWYQQALGQGPEFLTYFQNEAQLDKSGLPSDRFFAERPEGSVSTLKIQRTQQEDSAVYLCASSQTGSSYEQYFGPGTRLTVT.